This paragraph covers one T cell receptor (beta chain) sequence. Antigen specificity is unknown. The PCR ran on 60 Vbeta and 13 Jbeta primers. The table came from immunoSEQ multiplex PCR; TCRdb's copy has only in-frame clones and leaves some out. The sample includes just over 150,000 clones, less than 90% seen only once; the top ten take less than 2%. The sample comes from a study of cytomegalovirus exposure and HLA in healthy donors. This CDR3 contains 14 residues. With V trimmed by 8 bases and J by 4 bases, 9 bases remained unmatched. CDR1 is SNHLY, CDR2 FYNNEI, per germline. General study points: Earlier findings revealed that most TCR beta V segments proved productive either about 87% or about 30% of the time. In a later analysis, across HLA loci, associated TCR counts were highest for DRB1, lowest for HLA-C. A later analysis linked a missense DCLRE1C variant to TCR beta V- and J-gene trimming.

The sequence was collected from a man between 18 and 29 years old in good health and CMV-seronegative. The genes are TRBV2 and TRBJ2-5; 8 bases match TRBD1. The sequencing sample was made of PBMCs. CDR3 nucleotide sequence: TGTGCCAGCGGAGCCGGGACAGGTGGAGAGACCCAGTACTTC. This sequence encodes CASGAGTGGETQYF.